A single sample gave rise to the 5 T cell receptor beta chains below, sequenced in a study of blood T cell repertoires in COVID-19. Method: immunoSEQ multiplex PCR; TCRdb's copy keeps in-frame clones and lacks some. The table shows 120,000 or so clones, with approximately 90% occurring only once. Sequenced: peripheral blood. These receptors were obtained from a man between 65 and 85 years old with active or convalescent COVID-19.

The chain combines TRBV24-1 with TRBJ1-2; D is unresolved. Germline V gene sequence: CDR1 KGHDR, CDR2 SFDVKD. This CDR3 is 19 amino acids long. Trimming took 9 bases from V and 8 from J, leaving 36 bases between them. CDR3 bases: TGTGCCACCCCTCCGAATCAGTGCCGGGATTGCCTAAAGACGAGAGGCTACACCTTC. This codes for CATPPNQCRDCLKTRGYTF.

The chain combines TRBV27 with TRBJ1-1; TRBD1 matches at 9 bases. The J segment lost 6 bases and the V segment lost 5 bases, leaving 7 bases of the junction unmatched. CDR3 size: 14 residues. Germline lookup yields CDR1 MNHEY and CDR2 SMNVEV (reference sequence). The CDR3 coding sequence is TGTGCCAGCAGTAATACAGGGGGCGCAGCTGAAGCTTTCTTT. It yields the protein CASSNTGGAAEAFF.

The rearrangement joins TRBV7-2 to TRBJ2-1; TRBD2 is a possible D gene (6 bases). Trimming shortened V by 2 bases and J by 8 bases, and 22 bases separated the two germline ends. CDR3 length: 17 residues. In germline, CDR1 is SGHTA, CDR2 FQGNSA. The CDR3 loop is CASSLWGFRGRRDEQFF. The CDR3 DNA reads TGTGCCAGCAGCTTATGGGGTTTTCGCGGAAGGAGGGATGAGCAGTTCTTC.

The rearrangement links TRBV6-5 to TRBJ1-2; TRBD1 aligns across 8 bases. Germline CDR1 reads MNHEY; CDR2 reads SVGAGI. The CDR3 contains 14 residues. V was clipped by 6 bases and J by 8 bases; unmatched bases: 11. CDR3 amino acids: CASSPGQGARGYTF. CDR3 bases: TGTGCCAGCAGCCCGGGCCAGGGGGCGAGGGGCTACACCTTC.

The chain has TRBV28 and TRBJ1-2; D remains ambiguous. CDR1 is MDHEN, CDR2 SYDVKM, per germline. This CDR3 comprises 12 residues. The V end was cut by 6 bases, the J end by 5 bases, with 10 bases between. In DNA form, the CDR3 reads TGTGCCAGCAGCTCTACAGTGTATGGCTACACCTTC. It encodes CASSSTVYGYTF.